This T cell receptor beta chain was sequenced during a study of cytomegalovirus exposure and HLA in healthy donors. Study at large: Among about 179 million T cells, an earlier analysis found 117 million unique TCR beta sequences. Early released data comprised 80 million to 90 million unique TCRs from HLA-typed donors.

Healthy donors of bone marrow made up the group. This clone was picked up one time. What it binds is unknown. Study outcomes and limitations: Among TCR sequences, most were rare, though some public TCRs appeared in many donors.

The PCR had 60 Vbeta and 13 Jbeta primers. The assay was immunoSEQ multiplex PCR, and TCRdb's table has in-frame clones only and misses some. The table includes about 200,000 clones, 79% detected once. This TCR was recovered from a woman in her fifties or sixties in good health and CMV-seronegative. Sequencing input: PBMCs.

CDR3 region: CASSLNGVSNQPQHF. The CDR3 region has the DNA TGTGCCAGCAGCTTAAACGGTGTGAGCAATCAGCCCCAGCATTTT. The chain employs TRBV11-2 and TRBJ1-5; no clear D. The V end was cut by 2 bases, the J end by 1 base, with 9 bases between. This CDR3 contains 15 residues. Germline CDR1 SGHAT, CDR2 FQNNGV.